The next 27 T cell receptor beta chains were all read from a single sample in a study of vaccination and CD4 T cells after COVID-19. Treatment noted: roughly 10-day PBMC culture with coronavirus spike peptide pools or control peptides (ViraFEST assay). Once obtained from cultured CD4+ T cells, the DNA was sequenced using the Oncomine TCR Beta short-read assay. TCRdb itself ran the PCR reads through MiXCR, one entry per CDR3 protein. Of about 11,000 distinct CDR3 sequences listed, 60% to 65% are singletons. Their specific antigens are unknown. Material: CD4+ T cells from blood, cultured in vitro. The receptors stem from a human donor who had recovered from COVID-19.

The chain uses TRBV6-1 and TRBJ1-1, with unresolved D. The CDR3 sequence is 14 residues long. The V end lost 4 bases, the J end lost 5 bases, and 14 bases lay between the germline ends. Germline CDR1 MNHNS, CDR2 SASEGT. The CDR3 coding sequence is TGTGCCAGCAGTGTAGGAGGCGGGGAAACTGAAGCTTTCTTT. This translates into CASSVGGGETEAFF.

The chain carries TRBV7-8 and TRBJ2-1, with TRBD2 matching over 8 bases. The CDR3 is 15 residues long. Unmatched junction bases numbered 12, after V lost 8 bases and J lost 6 bases. Germline CDR1 is SGHVS and CDR2 is FQNEAQ. CDR3 sequence reads: CASGPGGLLRNEQFF. The CDR3 region has the DNA TGTGCCAGCGGACCGGGGGGGCTTTTACGCAATGAGCAGTTCTTC.

This sequence joins TRBV12-3 or TRBV12-4 and TRBJ2-1; maybe TRBD2 (6 bases). The ends were cut back, 1 base at V and 2 bases at J, with 12 bases in the middle. The CDR3 is 16 residues long. CDR3: CASSLDSAGTYNEQFF. In DNA, the CDR3 is TGTGCCAGCAGTTTAGATTCGGCGGGAACCTACAATGAGCAGTTCTTC.

As concerns this clonotype: Relative to the germline gene, one junction end is altered; a read error may explain this. V usage is TRBV7-2 and J usage is TRBJ1-2, with TRBD1 matching over 7 bases. The CDR3 extends over 17 amino acids. Looked up from germline, CDR1 is SGHTA and CDR2 is FQGNSA. DNA for the CDR3: TGTGCCAGCAGCCCGAGGAGCCCCTGGGCAGGGGGAGGTGGCCACACCTTC. This gives the protein CASSPRSPWAGGGGHTF.

This sequence joins TRBV7-8 and TRBJ2-2; TRBD2 is a possible D gene (6 bases). Deletions cut 3 bases from V and 7 bases from J, with 12 bases between. CDR1 is SGHVS and CDR2 is FQNEAQ in the germline V gene. The CDR3 consists of 14 residues. The CDR3 here is CASSFRGEVGELFF. The CDR3 region has the DNA TGTGCCAGCAGCTTTAGAGGGGAGGTCGGGGAGCTGTTTTTT.

The chain links TRBV20-1 to TRBJ1-6, with D hard to call. The CDR3 covers 16 residues. V lost 0 bases, J lost 2 bases, and 11 bases lay in between. CDR1 is DFQATT and CDR2 is SNEGSKA in the germline V gene (reference sequence). This CDR3 reads CSARETGETYNSPLHF. CDR3 sequence (DNA): TGCAGTGCTAGAGAGACCGGGGAAACCTATAATTCACCCCTCCACTTT.

V is TRBV6-2 or TRBV6-3 and J is TRBJ1-3; D is unresolved. Germline CDR1 MNHEY, CDR2 SVGEGT. This CDR3 contains 16 residues. Trimming stripped 3 bases from V and 0 bases from J, with 12 bases between. The CDR3 loop reads CASSYGSSSSGNTIYF. In nucleotides, the CDR3 is TGTGCCAGCAGTTATGGCAGTTCGAGCTCTGGAAACACCATATATTTT.

As DNA, the CDR3 is TGTGCCAGCAGCCAAGAGGGAAGGACGGGGAGACAGTCACCCCTCCACTTT. Amino acid sequence: CASSQEGRTGRQSPLHF. The chain uses TRBV4-2 and TRBJ1-6; perhaps TRBD1 as D (5 bases). The V end lost 0 bases, the J end lost 10 bases, and 19 bases lay between the germline ends. This CDR3 comprises 17 residues. The V gene's germline CDR1 is LGHNA and CDR2 YNFKEQ.

The chain links TRBV27 to TRBJ1-6, with D perhaps matching TRBD1 (5 bases). The ends were cut back, 0 bases at V and 10 bases at J, with 10 bases in the middle. CDR3 length equals 14 residues. Germline V gene lookup returns CDR1 MNHEY and CDR2 SMNVEV (reference sequence). DNA of the CDR3: TGTGCCAGCAGTTTATCGACGGGGGGGTCACCCCTCCACTTT. Residues: CASSLSTGGSPLHF.

The gene calls are TRBV6-1 and TRBJ2-7; 7 nucleotides match TRBD1. V shed 10 bases, J shed 2 bases, and the junction held 11 bases outside the gene matches. Germline V lookup: CDR1 MNHNS, CDR2 SASEGT. This CDR3 is 14 amino acids long. The CDR3 DNA reads as TGTGCCACCTCGACAGGGAACCTACCCTACGAGCAGTACTTC. The encoded protein is CATSTGNLPYEQYF.

The V and J genes are TRBV7-2 and TRBJ1-3; D not certain. Germline V gene data show CDR1 as SGHTA and CDR2 as FQGNSA. The V end was cut by 1 base, the J end by 2 bases, with 12 bases between. The CDR3 covers 16 residues. CDR3 coding DNA: TGTGCCAGCAGCTTAGGACCCCCGAATACTGGAAACACCATATATTTT. This translates into CASSLGPPNTGNTIYF.

The rearrangement links TRBV4-3 to TRBJ2-1; tentatively, D is TRBD1 or TRBD2 (7 bases each). The CDR3 is 17 amino acids. Trimming took off 3 bases at V and 2 bases at J, with 17 bases between the two ends. Germline V gene lookup returns CDR1 LGHNA and CDR2 YSLEER. CDR3 bases: TGCGCCAGCAGCCACCCCTCCAGGGGGGGACCCTACAATGAGCAGTTCTTC. Amino acid sequence: CASSHPSRGGPYNEQFF.

The chain carries TRBV7-8 and TRBJ1-3; TRBD1 is a possible D gene (5 bases). Per germline, CDR1 SGHVS and CDR2 FQNEAQ. The V end was cut by 0 bases, the J end by 4 bases, with 10 bases between. This CDR3 contains 15 residues. CDR3 DNA sequence: TGTGCCAGCAGCTTAGCGCGGCAGGGAGGAAACACCATATATTTT. Translating it yields CASSLARQGGNTIYF. Complete variable domain (other parts from reference TRBV7-8 and TRBJ1-3): GAGVSQSPRYKVAKRGQDVALRCDPISGHVSLFWYQQALGQGPEFLTYFQNEAQLDKSGLPSDRFFAERPEGSVSTLKIQRTQQEDSAVYLCASSLARQGGNTIYFGEGSWLTVV.

The V gene is TRBV28, the J gene TRBJ1-1; no clear D gene. CDR1 and CDR2 from the germline V gene are MDHEN and SYDVKM. V was cut by 4 bases and J by 0 bases, with 12 bases left in between. CDR3 size: 15 residues. For the CDR3, the DNA is TGTGCCAGCAGTTCTGGTTTAAAGGTGAACACTGAAGCTTTCTTT. This sequence encodes CASSSGLKVNTEAFF.

The chain couples TRBV10-1 to TRBJ2-3, with TRBD2 as a possible D gene (6 bases). Germline CDR1 reads WNHNN; CDR2 reads SYGVQD (reference sequence). This CDR3 contains 16 residues. The ends were cut back, 3 bases at V and 0 bases at J, with 13 bases in the middle. CDR3 sequence reads: CASSDIQGGSTDTQYF. In DNA form, the CDR3 reads TGCGCCAGCAGTGATATCCAGGGAGGTAGCACAGATACGCAGTATTTT.

This chain links TRBV28 with TRBJ1-5, with 8 bases aligning to TRBD1. J lost 0 bases, V lost 4 bases, and 5 bases had no gene match. This CDR3 has 16 residues. The germline V gene has CDR1 MDHEN and CDR2 SYDVKM. CDR3 protein: CASSWQGQVSNQPQHF. CDR3 bases: TGTGCCAGCAGTTGGCAGGGACAGGTTAGCAATCAGCCCCAGCATTTT.

The chain couples TRBV27 to TRBJ2-2; D may correspond to TRBD1 or TRBD2 (5 bases each). CDR1 is MNHEY, CDR2 SMNVEV, per germline (reference sequence). There are 15 residues in the CDR3. V dropped 4 bases and J dropped 4 bases, with 13 bases sitting between them. The CDR3 protein is CASSYLGTLTGELFF. In DNA form, the CDR3 reads TGTGCCAGCAGTTATCTCGGGACGCTCACCGGGGAGCTGTTTTTT.

CDR3 nucleotides: TGCAGTGCTGACCGGGACGAGGACTCTACAACTAATGAAAAACTGTTTTTT. Residues: CSADRDEDSTTNEKLFF. The V and J genes are TRBV20-1 and TRBJ1-4; D is possibly TRBD1 (5 bases). V was trimmed by 5 bases and J by 0 bases, leaving 19 bases between them. This CDR3 spans 17 amino acids. CDR1 and CDR2 (germline): DFQATT, SNEGSKA (reference sequence).

The chain joins TRBV18 to TRBJ1-1; D not certain. Germline CDR1 is KGHSH and CDR2 is LQKENI. Trimming left V 6 bases short and J 3 bases short, with 8 bases between. CDR3 size: 12 residues. The CDR3 protein is CASSPPYTEAFF. In DNA form, the CDR3 reads TGTGCCAGCTCGCCTCCCTACACTGAAGCTTTCTTT.

This clonotype was recorded once. The rearrangement links TRBV20-1 to TRBJ1-1, with TRBD1 identical over 8 bases. From germline, CDR1 is DFQATT and CDR2 SNEGSKA (reference sequence). The V segment lost 1 base and the J segment 10 bases; nucleotides outside the gene matches: 5. This CDR3 comprises 12 residues. The CDR3 DNA reads as TGCAGTGCTAGAGTCACAGGGGGGTTAGCTTTCTTT. Its protein product is CSARVTGGLAFF.

This clonotype turned up a few times. The chain carries TRBV7-9 and TRBJ2-2; D is unresolved. CDR3 length: 15 amino acids. Germline-derived CDR1 and CDR2 are SEHNR and FQNEAQ (reference sequence). V lost 3 bases and J lost 6, with 14 bases in between. The CDR3 bases are TGTGCCAGCAGCTTCGACCTATTATGGGCCGGGGAGCTGTTTTTT. It specifies CASSFDLLWAGELFF.

This clonotype turned up a few times. The chain recombines TRBV5-4 with TRBJ1-1; 9 positions match TRBD1. From germline, CDR1 is SGHNT and CDR2 YYREEE (reference sequence). This CDR3 is built from 13 residues. V gave up 5 bases and J gave up 4 bases; unmatched junction bases: 3. The CDR3 DNA reads as TGTGCCAGCAGTCTGGACAGGGGCACTGAAGCTTTCTTT. This encodes CASSLDRGTEAFF.

This chain links TRBV7-2 with TRBJ2-5; 11 bases agree with TRBD2. The CDR3 has 17 residues. The germline gives CDR1 SGHTA, CDR2 FQGNSA. V lost 0 bases and J lost 5; bases outside the gene matches: 8. The CDR3 DNA sequence: TGTGCCAGCAGCTTAGCGTCGGTAGCGGGGGGGCGGGAGACCCAGTACTTC. Protein product: CASSLASVAGGRETQYF.

The V gene is TRBV20-1, the J gene TRBJ1-2, with D possibly being TRBD1 (6 bases). Deletions cut 3 bases from V and 8 bases from J, with 22 bases between. From germline, CDR1 is DFQATT and CDR2 SNEGSKA (reference sequence). The CDR3 length is 15 residues. CDR3 sequence: CSARGVGGRFGGYTF. In nucleotides, the CDR3 is TGCAGTGCTAGGGGGGTGGGGGGCCGATTTGGCGGCTACACCTTC.

This clonotype has just a few counts. CDR3 DNA sequence: TGCAGTGCTAGTGGGGAAAATAGCAATCAGCCCCAGCATTTT. Residues: CSASGENSNQPQHF. The chain has TRBV20-1 and TRBJ1-5, with D unresolved. Trimming took 3 bases from V and 0 from J, leaving 9 bases between them. The CDR3 runs 14 residues. The germline V gene has CDR1 DFQATT and CDR2 SNEGSKA (reference sequence).

In its sample, this clonotype was seen a few times. Its ends do not fully match the called genes, so a read error is possible. The chain joins TRBV5-1 to TRBJ2-1; maybe TRBD2 (5 bases). This CDR3 is built from 12 residues. Germline CDR1 reads SGHRS; CDR2 reads YFSETQ. The CDR3 region has the DNA TGCACCAGCAGCTTAGGAGCGGTGGAGCAGTTCTTC. It codes for CTSSLGAVEQFF.

This chain connects TRBV7-9 to TRBJ2-4; D gene unclear. Trimming cost V 5 bases and J 8 bases, with 16 bases left between them. Looked up from germline, CDR1 is SEHNR and CDR2 is FQNEAQ (reference sequence). The CDR3 totals 14 residues. The chain's CDR3 is CASSHSRLGHIQYF. For the CDR3, the DNA is TGTGCCAGCAGCCATAGCAGGCTAGGTCACATTCAGTACTTC.